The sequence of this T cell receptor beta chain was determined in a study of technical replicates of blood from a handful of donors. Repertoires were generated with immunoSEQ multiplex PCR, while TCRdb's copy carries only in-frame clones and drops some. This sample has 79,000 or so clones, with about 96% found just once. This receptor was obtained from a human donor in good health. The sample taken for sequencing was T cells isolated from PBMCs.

The chain's CDR3 is CASSQYSRQGNSNQPQHF. Here the CDR3 DNA reads TGCGCCAGCAGCCAATACTCTAGACAGGGAAATAGCAATCAGCCCCAGCATTTT. V and J are TRBV4-1 and TRBJ1-5; 7 nucleotides align to TRBD1. Germline CDR1 and CDR2: MGHRA and YSYEKL. This CDR3 is built from 18 residues. The J segment lost 0 bases and the V segment lost 2 bases, leaving 10 bases of the junction unmatched.